What follows describes a single T cell receptor beta chain. The data were obtained in a study of CD8 T cells in Susac syndrome. Germline V gene sequence: CDR1 MNHNS, CDR2 SASEGT. The germline V and J ends were trimmed by 3 bases and 7 bases, with 8 bases remaining between them. This CDR3 is built from 12 residues. Random hexamers were used to reverse transcribe an amount of roughly 0.5 to 1 ug RNA. One entry per CDR3 protein, called by TCRdb with MiXCR from the immunoSEQ multiplex PCR reads. The sample includes some 180,000 distinct CDR3 sequences, around 94% of them seen just once. The sequenced sample was CD4+ T cells from PBMCs. The chain carries TRBV6-1 and TRBJ2-3; the D gene could be TRBD1 or TRBD2 (5 bases each). The receptor was isolated from a human donor with Susac syndrome. Here the CDR3 DNA reads TGTGCCAGCAGTGAGGGGACCAATACGCAGTATTTT. This translates into CASSEGTNTQYF.